This entry describes one TCR beta chain. As yet, its antigen is unknown. The CDR3 is 14 residues long. Germline CDR1 is SGHDT and CDR2 is YYEEEE. V was clipped by 2 bases and J by 1 base, with 9 bases between them. This sample was taken from a study of cytomegalovirus exposure and HLA in healthy donors. As for the study in general: An earlier analysis identified approximately 110 million unique TCR beta sequences in 150 million to 200 million T cells.

Study findings and constraints: The study designated 160 or so TCR beta chains cytomegalovirus-associated.

PCR was performed using 60 Vbeta and 13 Jbeta primers. Clones were sequenced by immunoSEQ multiplex PCR, and TCRdb holds only the in-frame ones, with some missing. Recorded for this sample: approximately 120,000 clones. This clonotype was sampled from a man in his forties or fifties in good health and CMV-seronegative. The chain joins TRBV5-6 to TRBJ2-5, with no clear D. The sequenced sample was PBMCs. CDR3 region: CASSFSGSQETQYF. The CDR3 DNA follows: TGTGCCAGCAGCTTTTCTGGCTCCCAAGAGACCCAGTACTTC. Variable domain in full (rest from reference TRBV5-6 and TRBJ2-5): DAGVTQSPTHLIKTRGQQVTLRCSPKSGHDTVSWYQQALGQGPQFIFQYYEEEERQRGNFPDRFSGHQFPNYSSELNVNALLLGDSALYLCASSFSGSQETQYFGPGTRLLVL.